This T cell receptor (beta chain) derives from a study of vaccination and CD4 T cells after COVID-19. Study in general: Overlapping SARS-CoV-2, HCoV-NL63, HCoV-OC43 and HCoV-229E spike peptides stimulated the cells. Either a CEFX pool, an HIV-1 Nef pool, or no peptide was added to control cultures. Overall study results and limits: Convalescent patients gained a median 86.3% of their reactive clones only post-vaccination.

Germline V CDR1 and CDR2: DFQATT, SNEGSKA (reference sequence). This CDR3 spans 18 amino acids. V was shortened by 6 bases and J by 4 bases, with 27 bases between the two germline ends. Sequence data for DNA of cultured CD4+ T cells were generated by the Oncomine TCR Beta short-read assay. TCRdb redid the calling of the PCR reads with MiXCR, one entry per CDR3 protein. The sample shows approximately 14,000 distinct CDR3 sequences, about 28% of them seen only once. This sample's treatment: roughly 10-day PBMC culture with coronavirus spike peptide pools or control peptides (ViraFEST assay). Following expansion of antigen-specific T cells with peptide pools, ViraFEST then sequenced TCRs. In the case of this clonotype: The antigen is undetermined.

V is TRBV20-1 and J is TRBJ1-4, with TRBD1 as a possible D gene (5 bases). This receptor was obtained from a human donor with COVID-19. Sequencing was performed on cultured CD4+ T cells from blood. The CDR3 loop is CSANNGQYWGIGNEKLFF. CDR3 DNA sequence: TGCAGTGCCAATAATGGCCAGTATTGGGGGATCGGTAATGAAAAACTGTTTTTT.